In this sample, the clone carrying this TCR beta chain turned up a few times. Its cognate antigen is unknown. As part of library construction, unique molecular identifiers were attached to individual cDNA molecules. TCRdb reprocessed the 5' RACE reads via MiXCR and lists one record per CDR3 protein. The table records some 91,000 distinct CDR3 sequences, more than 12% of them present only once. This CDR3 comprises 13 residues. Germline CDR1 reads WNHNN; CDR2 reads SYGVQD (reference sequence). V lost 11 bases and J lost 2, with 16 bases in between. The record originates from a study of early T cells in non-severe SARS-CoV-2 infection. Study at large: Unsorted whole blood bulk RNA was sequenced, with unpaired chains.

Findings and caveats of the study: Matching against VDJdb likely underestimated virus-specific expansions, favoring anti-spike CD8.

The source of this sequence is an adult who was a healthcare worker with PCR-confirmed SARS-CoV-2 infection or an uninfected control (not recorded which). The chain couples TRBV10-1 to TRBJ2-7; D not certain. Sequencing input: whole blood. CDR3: CAGPSPVPYEQYF. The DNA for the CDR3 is TGCGCCGGGCCCTCTCCAGTGCCCTACGAGCAGTACTTC.